The source of this T cell receptor beta chain is a study of CD8 T cells in ankylosing spondylitis. Study-wide results and limits: Matched synovial fluid from ankylosing spondylitis patients was reported to be enriched for disease-linked clones. Earlier studies detected some motif variants in reactive arthritis synovial fluid and blood.

Per germline, CDR1 SNHLY and CDR2 FYNNEI. With 3 bases clipped from V and 0 bases from J, the junction kept 6 bases outside the gene matches. This CDR3 region has 16 residues. The authors made TCR beta libraries by quantitative 5'-RACE with molecular barcodes. TCRdb independently ran MiXCR on the 5' RACE reads; one entry per CDR3 protein. Here the sample spans about 400,000 distinct CDR3 sequences, approximately 20% being singletons. This clonotype occurred a few times. What it binds is unknown. This sequence was found in a male donor with ankylosing spondylitis or in good health (not recorded which). The sample taken for sequencing was blood, either unsorted or a sorted T cell fraction (not recorded which). This chain joins TRBV2 and TRBJ1-1; 8 bases map to TRBD1. In DNA form, the CDR3 reads TGTGCCAGCAGTGATGACAGGGGTATTATGAACACTGAAGCTTTCTTT. Translation: CASSDDRGIMNTEAFF.